The present T cell receptor (beta chain) was sequenced within a study of STAT5B mutations in CD4+ large granular lymphocyte leukemia. Study-wide results and limits: No patients shared main leukemic clonotypes, though roughly 25% appeared at low frequency elsewhere.

Germline V gene sequence: CDR1 MNHEY, CDR2 SMNVEV (reference sequence). The CDR3 is made up of 14 amino acids. Trimming took 11 bases from V and 0 from J; bases not matched to a gene: 7. Sequencing was at survey level. Measured with immunoSEQ multiplex PCR; TCRdb has only the in-frame clones, and not every one. The sample yields tens of thousands of clones, over 70% seen once. A word on this clone: The antigen is undetermined.

The receptor's source is a human donor in good health. V usage is TRBV27 and J usage is TRBJ1-1; TRBD1 matches at 9 bases. The sequenced sample was CD4+ T cells from blood buffy coats. CDR3 amino acids: CAGDREEVNTEAFF. The CDR3 coding sequence is TGTGCCGGGGACAGGGAGGAGGTGAACACTGAAGCTTTCTTT.